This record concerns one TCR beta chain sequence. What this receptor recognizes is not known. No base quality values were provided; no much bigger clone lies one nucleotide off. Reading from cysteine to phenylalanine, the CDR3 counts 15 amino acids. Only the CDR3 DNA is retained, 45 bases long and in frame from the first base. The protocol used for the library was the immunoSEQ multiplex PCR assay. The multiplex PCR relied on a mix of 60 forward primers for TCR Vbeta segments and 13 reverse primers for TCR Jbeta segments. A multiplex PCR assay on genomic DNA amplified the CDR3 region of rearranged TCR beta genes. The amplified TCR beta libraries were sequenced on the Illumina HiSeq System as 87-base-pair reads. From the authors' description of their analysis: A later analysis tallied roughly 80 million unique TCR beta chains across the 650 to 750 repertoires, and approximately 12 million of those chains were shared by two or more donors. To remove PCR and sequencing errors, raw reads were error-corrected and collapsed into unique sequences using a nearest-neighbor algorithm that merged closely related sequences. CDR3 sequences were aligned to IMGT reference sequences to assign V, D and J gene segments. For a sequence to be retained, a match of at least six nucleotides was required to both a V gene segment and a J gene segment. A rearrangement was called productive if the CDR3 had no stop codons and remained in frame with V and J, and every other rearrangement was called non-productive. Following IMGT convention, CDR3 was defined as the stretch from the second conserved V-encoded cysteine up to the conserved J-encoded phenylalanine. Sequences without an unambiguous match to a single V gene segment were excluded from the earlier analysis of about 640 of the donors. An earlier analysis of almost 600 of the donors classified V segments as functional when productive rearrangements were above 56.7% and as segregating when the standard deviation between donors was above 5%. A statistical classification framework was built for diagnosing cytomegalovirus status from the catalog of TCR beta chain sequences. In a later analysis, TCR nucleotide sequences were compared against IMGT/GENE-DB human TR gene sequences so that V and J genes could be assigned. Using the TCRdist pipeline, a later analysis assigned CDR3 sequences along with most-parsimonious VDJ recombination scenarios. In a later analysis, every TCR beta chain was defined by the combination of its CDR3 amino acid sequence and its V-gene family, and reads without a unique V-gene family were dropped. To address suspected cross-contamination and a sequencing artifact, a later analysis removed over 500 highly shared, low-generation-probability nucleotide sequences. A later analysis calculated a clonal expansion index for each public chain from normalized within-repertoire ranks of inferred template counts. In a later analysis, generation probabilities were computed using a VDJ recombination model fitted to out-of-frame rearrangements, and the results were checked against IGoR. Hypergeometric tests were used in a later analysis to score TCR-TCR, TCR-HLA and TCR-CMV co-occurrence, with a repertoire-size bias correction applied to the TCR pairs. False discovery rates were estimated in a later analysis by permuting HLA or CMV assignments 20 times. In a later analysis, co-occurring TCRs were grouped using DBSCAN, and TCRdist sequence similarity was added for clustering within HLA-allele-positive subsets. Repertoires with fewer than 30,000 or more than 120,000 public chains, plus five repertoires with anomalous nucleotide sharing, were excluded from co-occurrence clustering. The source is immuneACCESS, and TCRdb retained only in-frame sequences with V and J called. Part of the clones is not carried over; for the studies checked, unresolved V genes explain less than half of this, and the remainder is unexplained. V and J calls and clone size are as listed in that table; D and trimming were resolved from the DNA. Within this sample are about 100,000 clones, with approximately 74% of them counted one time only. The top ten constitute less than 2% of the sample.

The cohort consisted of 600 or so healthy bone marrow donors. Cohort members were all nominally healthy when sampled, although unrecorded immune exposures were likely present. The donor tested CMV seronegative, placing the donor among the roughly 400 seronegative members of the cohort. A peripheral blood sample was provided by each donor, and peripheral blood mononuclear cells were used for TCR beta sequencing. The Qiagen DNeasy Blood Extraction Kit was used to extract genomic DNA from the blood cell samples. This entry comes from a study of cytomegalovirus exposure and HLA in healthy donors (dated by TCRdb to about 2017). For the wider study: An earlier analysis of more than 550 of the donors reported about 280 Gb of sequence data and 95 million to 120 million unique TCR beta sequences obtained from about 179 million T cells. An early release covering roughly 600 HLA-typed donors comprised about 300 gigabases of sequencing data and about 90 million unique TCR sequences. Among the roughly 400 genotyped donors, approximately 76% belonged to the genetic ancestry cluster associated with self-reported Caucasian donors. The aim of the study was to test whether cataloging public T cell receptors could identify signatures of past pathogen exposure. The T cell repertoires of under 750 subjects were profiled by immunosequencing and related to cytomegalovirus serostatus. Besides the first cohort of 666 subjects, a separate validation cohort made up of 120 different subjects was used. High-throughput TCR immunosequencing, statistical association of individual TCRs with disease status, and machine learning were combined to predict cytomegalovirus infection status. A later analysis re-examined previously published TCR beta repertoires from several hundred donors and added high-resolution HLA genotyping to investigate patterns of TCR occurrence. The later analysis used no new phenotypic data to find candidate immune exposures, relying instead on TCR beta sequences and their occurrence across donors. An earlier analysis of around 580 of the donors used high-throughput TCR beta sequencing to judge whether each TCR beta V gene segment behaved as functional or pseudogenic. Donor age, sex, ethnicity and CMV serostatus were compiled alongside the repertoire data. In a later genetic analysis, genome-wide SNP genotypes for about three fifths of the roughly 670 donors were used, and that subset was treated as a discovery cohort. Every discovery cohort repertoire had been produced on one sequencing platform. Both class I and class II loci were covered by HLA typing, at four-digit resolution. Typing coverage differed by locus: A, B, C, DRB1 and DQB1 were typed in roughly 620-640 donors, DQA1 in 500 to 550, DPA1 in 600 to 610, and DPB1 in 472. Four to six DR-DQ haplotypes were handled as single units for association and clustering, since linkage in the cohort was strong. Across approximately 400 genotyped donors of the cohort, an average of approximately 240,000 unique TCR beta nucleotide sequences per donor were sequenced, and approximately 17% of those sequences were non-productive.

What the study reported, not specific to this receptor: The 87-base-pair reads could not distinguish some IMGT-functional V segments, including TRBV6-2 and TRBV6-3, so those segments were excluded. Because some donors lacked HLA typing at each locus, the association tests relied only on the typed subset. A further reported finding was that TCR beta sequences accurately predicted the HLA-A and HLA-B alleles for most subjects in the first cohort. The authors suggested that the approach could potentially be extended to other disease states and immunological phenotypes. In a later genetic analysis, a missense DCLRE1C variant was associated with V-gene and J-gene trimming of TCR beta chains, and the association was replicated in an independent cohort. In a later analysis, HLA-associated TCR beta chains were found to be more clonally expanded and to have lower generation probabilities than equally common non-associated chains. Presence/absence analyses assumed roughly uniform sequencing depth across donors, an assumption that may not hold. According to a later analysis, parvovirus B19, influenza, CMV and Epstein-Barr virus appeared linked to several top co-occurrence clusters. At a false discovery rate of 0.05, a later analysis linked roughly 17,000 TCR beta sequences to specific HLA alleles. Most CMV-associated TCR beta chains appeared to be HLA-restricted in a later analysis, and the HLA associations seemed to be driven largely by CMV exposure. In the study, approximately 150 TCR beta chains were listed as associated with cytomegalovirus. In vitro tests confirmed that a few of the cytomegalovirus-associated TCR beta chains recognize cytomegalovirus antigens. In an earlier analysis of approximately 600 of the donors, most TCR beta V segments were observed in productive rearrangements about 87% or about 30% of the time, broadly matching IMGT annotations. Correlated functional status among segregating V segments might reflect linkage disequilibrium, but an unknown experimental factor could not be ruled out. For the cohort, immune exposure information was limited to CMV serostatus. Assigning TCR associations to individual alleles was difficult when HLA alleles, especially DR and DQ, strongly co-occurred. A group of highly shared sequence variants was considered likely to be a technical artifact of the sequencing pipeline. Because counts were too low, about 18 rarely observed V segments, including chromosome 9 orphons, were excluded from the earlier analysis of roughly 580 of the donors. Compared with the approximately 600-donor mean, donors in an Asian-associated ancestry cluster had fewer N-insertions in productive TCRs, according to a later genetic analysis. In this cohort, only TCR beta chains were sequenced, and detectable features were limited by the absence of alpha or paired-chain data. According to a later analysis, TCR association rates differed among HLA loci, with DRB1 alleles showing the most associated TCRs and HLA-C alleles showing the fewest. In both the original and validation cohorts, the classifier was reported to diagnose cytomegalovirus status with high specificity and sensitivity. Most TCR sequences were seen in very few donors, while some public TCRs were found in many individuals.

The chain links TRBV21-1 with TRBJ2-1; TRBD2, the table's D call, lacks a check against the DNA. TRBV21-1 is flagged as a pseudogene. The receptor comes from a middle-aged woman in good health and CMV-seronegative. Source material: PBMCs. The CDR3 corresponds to CASTPGTSGDNEQFF. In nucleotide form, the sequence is TGTGCCAGCACCCCGGGGACTAGCGGTGACAATGAGCAGTTCTTC.